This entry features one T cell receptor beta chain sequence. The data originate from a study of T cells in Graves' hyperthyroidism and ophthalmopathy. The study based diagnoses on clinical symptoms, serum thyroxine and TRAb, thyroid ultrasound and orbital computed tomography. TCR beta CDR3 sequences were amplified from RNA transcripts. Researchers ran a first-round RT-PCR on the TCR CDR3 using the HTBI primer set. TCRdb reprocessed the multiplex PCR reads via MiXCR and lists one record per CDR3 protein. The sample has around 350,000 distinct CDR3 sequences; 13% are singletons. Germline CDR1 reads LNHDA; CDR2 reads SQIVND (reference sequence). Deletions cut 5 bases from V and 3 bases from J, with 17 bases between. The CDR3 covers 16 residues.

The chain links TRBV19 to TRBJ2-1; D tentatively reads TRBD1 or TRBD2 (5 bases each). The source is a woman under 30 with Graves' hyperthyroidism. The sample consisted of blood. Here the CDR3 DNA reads TGTGCCAGTAGTCCCCAGGGACGGATTCTCTACAATGAGCAGTTCTTC. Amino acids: CASSPQGRILYNEQFF. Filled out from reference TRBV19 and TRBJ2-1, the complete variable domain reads DGGITQSPKYLFRKEGQNVTLSCEQNLNHDAMYWYRQDPGQGLRLIYYSQIVNDFQKGDIAEGYSVSREKKESFPLTVTSAQKNPTAFYLCASSPQGRILYNEQFFGPGTRLTVL.